The rows below give T cell receptor beta chains drawn from one sample of a study of breast tumors, draining lymph nodes, adjacent tissues. TCRdb recomputed calls from the multiplex PCR reads with MiXCR, one row per CDR3 protein. The table lists about 220,000 distinct CDR3 sequences, around 35% of them singletons. Sequenced material: axillary lymph node tissue. The receptors originated from a female donor with breast cancer. Some clones in this sample may be carry-over from other donors' samples. CDR3s include the opening cysteine and the closing phenylalanine or tryptophan. D genes are given only for firm matches.

V gene	D gene	J gene	CDR3 protein
TRBV2	.	TRBJ2-2	CASSLGSPNTGELFF
TRBV3-1	.	TRBJ2-7	CASSQARVREQYF
TRBV5-6	TRBD2	TRBJ2-2	CASSLMRGGWTGELFF
TRBV4-1	TRBD1	TRBJ1-3	CASSQGQGWGNTIYF
TRBV7-6	.	TRBJ1-2	CASSFGRNYGYTF
TRBV25-1	.	TRBJ1-2	CASSASAGALFNSNYGYTF
TRBV25-1	.	TRBJ1-1	CACSALSALNTEAFF
TRBV6-4	TRBD1	TRBJ2-2	CASSPPAGTGGPGELFF
TRBV20-1	TRBD1	TRBJ2-3	CSARAGTGGADTQYF
TRBV7-3	TRBD1	TRBJ1-6	CASSSHARTGGCNSPLHF
TRBV2	TRBD1	TRBJ2-1	CASSSTGGHYNEQFF
TRBV5-1	.	TRBJ1-6	CASSLVGDPNSPLHF
TRBV7-3	TRBD2	TRBJ2-1	CASSPPGGRNEQFF
TRBV7-3	TRBD2	TRBJ2-3	CASRYGTSGADTQYF
TRBV20-1	.	TRBJ2-5	CSARKGGKETQYF
TRBV7-9	TRBD2	TRBJ2-3	CASSNGGAVDTQYF
TRBV12-3/TRBV12-4	TRBD2	TRBJ2-3	CASRLSGGGTDTQYF
TRBV20-1	TRBD2	TRBJ2-1	CSARSLSGRSNEQFF
TRBV7-9	TRBD1	TRBJ2-1	CASSLIRQGAVINEQFF
TRBV2	.	TRBJ2-3	CASSEFRIPTLLSSTDTQYF
TRBV19	TRBD2	TRBJ2-5	CASSIEHPSGRGKETQYF
TRBV19	TRBD2	TRBJ2-3	CASSIRRGGRDTQYF
TRBV4-1	TRBD1	TRBJ2-1	CASSPQPGQGGYNEQFF
TRBV20-1	TRBD1	TRBJ1-1	CSASSTGGDEAFF
TRBV11-2	TRBD1	TRBJ1-1	CASSPDRGVTEAFF
TRBV2	TRBD2	TRBJ2-1	CASSKTSGSHEQFF
TRBV19	.	TRBJ2-2	CASRPRPRDPGELFF
TRBV2	.	TRBJ2-7	CASRDLAEDSYEQYF
TRBV9	.	TRBJ2-5	CASSQVLGMQGTQYF
TRBV20-1	TRBD2	TRBJ2-5	CSARPLAGGRARETQYF
TRBV4-3	.	TRBJ2-7	CASSHGPDYEQYF
TRBV25-1	.	TRBJ1-3	CAGSEESSGDTIYF
TRBV7-9	TRBD1	TRBJ2-3	CASSSSKGAWSTDTQYF
TRBV5-8	.	TRBJ1-4	CASTWGGVATNEKLFF
TRBV15	TRBD1	TRBJ2-7	CATSKARDRGTYEQYF
TRBV18	TRBD1	TRBJ2-1	CASSPPGTGGNEQFF
TRBV2	TRBD1	TRBJ1-2	CASRGTGVNGYTF
TRBV7-9	.	TRBJ1-3	CASGRRGRGNTIYF